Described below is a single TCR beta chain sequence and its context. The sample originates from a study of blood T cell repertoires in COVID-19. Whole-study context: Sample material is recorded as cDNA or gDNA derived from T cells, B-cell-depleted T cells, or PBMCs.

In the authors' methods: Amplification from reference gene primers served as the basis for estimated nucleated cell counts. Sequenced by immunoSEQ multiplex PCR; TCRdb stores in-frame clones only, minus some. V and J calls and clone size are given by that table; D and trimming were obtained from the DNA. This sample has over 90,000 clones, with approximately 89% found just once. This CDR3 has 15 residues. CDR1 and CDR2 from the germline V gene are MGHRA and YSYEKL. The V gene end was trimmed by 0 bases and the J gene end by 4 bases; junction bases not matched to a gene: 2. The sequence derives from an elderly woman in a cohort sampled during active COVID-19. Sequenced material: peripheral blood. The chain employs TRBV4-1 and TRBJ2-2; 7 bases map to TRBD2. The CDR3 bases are TGCGCCAGCAGCCAAGATCCGGGGGGCACCGGGGAGCTGTTTTTT. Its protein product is CASSQDPGGTGELFF.